The 28 T cell receptor beta chains below all came from one sample that was sequenced in a study of blood T cells in healthy people across ages. Alongside a J-beta primer mix, a sample-barcoded 5' primer served in a second PCR lasting roughly 7 to 11 cycles. One entry per CDR3 protein, called by TCRdb with MiXCR from the 5' RACE reads. This table holds hundreds of thousands of distinct CDR3 sequences, less than 25% found once. The sample was also linked to a second study, of T cells of mothers and their children.

What was sequenced was blood. These receptor sequences come from a boy aged 5-17 years in good health.

V and J are TRBV20-1 and TRBJ2-1, with D unresolved. The J call may be mistaken, given a closer DNA end match to TRBJ2-5. Looked up from germline, CDR1 is DFQATT and CDR2 is SNEGSKA (reference sequence). CDR3 size: 10 residues. CDR3 sequence (DNA): TGCAGTGCTTTTAGGGAGACCCAGTACTTC. Encoded protein: CSAFRETQYF.

This clonotype has more than one count but fewer than ten. V usage is TRBV12-3 or TRBV12-4 and J usage is TRBJ2-5; TRBD2 aligns across 8 bases. CDR3 size: 16 residues. V gave up 3 bases and J gave up 2 bases; unmatched junction bases: 8. CDR3 amino acids: CASSFSGGRAQETQYF. The CDR3, as DNA: TGTGCCAGCAGTTTCAGCGGGGGCAGGGCTCAAGAGACCCAGTACTTC.

The V call is TRBV14, the J call TRBJ1-4, with D uncertain. V was shortened by 2 bases and J by 4 bases, with 17 bases between the two germline ends. Per germline, CDR1 SGHDN and CDR2 FVKESK. This CDR3 is built from 17 residues. CDR3 protein: CASSQRTVTAVNEKLFF. The CDR3 bases are TGTGCCAGCAGCCAAAGGACTGTAACGGCGGTTAATGAAAAACTGTTTTTT.

This rearrangement joins TRBV7-3 to TRBJ2-7; 10 bases line up with TRBD2. Losses at the gene ends were 4 bases for V and 7 bases for J; bases not matched to a gene: 4. The CDR3 is made up of 13 amino acids. Germline CDR1 and CDR2: SGHTA and FQGTGA. DNA of the CDR3: TGTGCCAGCAGCTCTACGGGACTAGCGGAGCAGTACTTC. Translation: CASSSTGLAEQYF.

The CDR3 loop reads CASQDSSTTNEKLFF. The CDR3 bases are TGTGCCAGTCAGGACAGTTCTACAACTAATGAAAAACTGTTTTTT. This sequence joins TRBV19 and TRBJ1-4; perhaps TRBD1 as D (6 bases). Germline V gene sequence: CDR1 LNHDA, CDR2 SQIVND (reference sequence). V was shortened by 8 bases and J by 0 bases, with 13 bases between the two germline ends. CDR3 size: 15 residues.

The chain carries TRBV7-3 and TRBJ2-3, with 9 positions matching TRBD2. Germline V lookup: CDR1 SGHTA, CDR2 FQGTGA. CDR3 length: 15 residues. V was pared by 5 bases and J by 1 base, with 4 bases of the junction left unmatched. The CDR3 nucleotides read TGTGCCAGCAGCCCGCAGCGGGGGGGCACAGATACGCAGTATTTT. It yields the protein CASSPQRGGTDTQYF.

This clonotype has ten or more counts. The rearrangement joins TRBV7-9 to TRBJ2-5; D remains ambiguous. The germline V and J ends were trimmed by 5 bases and 1 base, with 5 bases remaining between them. Germline CDR1 and CDR2: SEHNR and FQNEAQ (reference sequence). CDR3 length: 12 residues. CDR3 sequence: CASSLLQETQYF. CDR3 in DNA: TGTGCCAGCAGCCTCCTCCAAGAGACCCAGTACTTC.

The rearrangement links TRBV29-1 to TRBJ1-1; 9 bases align to TRBD1. Germline V gives CDR1 SQVTM, CDR2 ANQGSEA. After removal of 1 base from V and 5 bases from J, the junction contained 2 bases not matched to a gene. The CDR3 sequence is 13 residues long. The CDR3 reads CSVEAGQGTEAFF. The CDR3 nucleotides are TGCAGCGTTGAAGCCGGACAGGGGACTGAAGCTTTCTTT.

This sequence joins TRBV20-1 and TRBJ2-5, with unresolved D. The DNA end favors TRBJ2-7, so the J call may be wrong. This CDR3 contains 14 residues. The germline V gene has CDR1 DFQATT and CDR2 SNEGSKA (reference sequence). The CDR3 spells CSASGLPSPHEQYF. The CDR3 region has the DNA TGCAGTGCTAGCGGGCTGCCCTCTCCCCACGAGCAGTACTTC.

The rearrangement links TRBV28 to TRBJ1-2, with TRBD1 as a possible D gene (5 bases). This CDR3 has 12 amino acids. Germline loops: CDR1 MDHEN, CDR2 SYDVKM. V lost 7 bases and J lost 8, with 14 bases in between. The CDR3 reads CASNPRTLGYTF. In nucleotides, the CDR3 is TGTGCCAGCAACCCGAGGACACTGGGCTACACCTTC.

The rearrangement joins TRBV15 to TRBJ2-5; 9 bases are shared with TRBD1. The J call may be faulty, since TRBJ2-7 better matches the DNA end. Germline V lookup: CDR1 LNHNV, CDR2 YYDKDF (reference sequence). The CDR3 has 18 amino acids. The CDR3: CATSRGIGGTGLSYEQYF. DNA for the CDR3: TGTGCCACCAGCAGAGGAATAGGAGGGACAGGGCTTTCCTACGAGCAGTACTTC.

The chain links TRBV3-1 to TRBJ2-1; 8 bases match TRBD2. The CDR3 has 16 amino acids. From germline, CDR1 is LGHDT and CDR2 YNNKEL (reference sequence). V was clipped by 0 bases and J by 5 bases; unmatched bases: 6. CDR3 DNA sequence: TGTGCCAGCAGCCAAGATCCCAGCGGGGGAGACAATGAGCAGTTCTTC. Protein sequence: CASSQDPSGGDNEQFF.

This clonotype occurred a few times. The chain joins TRBV4-3 to TRBJ2-1; 7 nucleotides align to TRBD2. Germline loops: CDR1 LGHNA, CDR2 YSLEER. The CDR3 extends over 15 amino acids. V was clipped by 0 bases and J by 8 bases; unmatched bases: 7. CDR3 sequence (DNA): TGCGCCAGCAGCCAAGACTCGGGGGGTCGCGATGAGCAGTTCTTC. Its translation is CASSQDSGGRDEQFF.

J is TRBJ2-1 and V is TRBV5-8; D possibly corresponds to TRBD2 (5 bases). Trimming stripped 6 bases from V and 8 bases from J, with 18 bases between. Germline CDR1 SGHTS, CDR2 YDEGEE. The length of the CDR3 is 14 residues. The CDR3 region is CASTYSGFSYEQFF. DNA of the CDR3: TGTGCCAGCACCTACTCGGGATTCAGCTATGAGCAGTTCTTC.

The sample holds one count of this clonotype. The rearrangement links TRBV4-3 to TRBJ2-2; maybe TRBD2 (6 bases). The CDR3 runs to 15 residues. CDR1 is LGHNA, CDR2 YSLEER, per germline. V was trimmed by 5 bases and J by 4 bases, leaving 14 bases between them. The CDR3 coding sequence is TGCGCCAGCAGCGGGGGGTATATCAGCACCGGGGAGCTGTTTTTT. This gives the protein CASSGGYISTGELFF.

This clonotype has a handful of counts. The V call is TRBV28, the J call TRBJ2-6; no definite D call. V lost 3 bases, J lost 3 bases, and 12 bases lay in between. This CDR3 is 16 amino acids long. The germline gives CDR1 MDHEN, CDR2 SYDVKM. The CDR3 DNA reads TGTGCCAGCAGTTTGTCATGGGGATTTGGGGCCAACGTCCTGACTTTC. It translates to CASSLSWGFGANVLTF.

This chain joins TRBV4-1 and TRBJ2-7, with D possibly TRBD1 on 6 matching bases. Deletions cut 1 base from V and 7 bases from J, with 14 bases between. This CDR3 has 14 amino acids. Germline loops: CDR1 MGHRA, CDR2 YSYEKL. The CDR3 reads CASSQGPGAREQYF. The DNA of the CDR3 is TGCGCCAGCAGCCAAGGTCCAGGGGCGCGGGAGCAGTACTTC.

The chain has TRBV5-1 and TRBJ1-2; 8 positions agree with TRBD1. Germline V gene lookup returns CDR1 SGHRS and CDR2 YFSETQ. V dropped 2 bases and J dropped 2; count of bases not matched to a gene: 5. The CDR3 contains 15 residues. The CDR3: CASSFRQGSNYGYTF. The CDR3 coding sequence is TGCGCCAGCAGCTTTCGACAGGGGTCCAACTATGGCTACACCTTC.

This clonotype was found a few times. This chain connects TRBV20-1 to TRBJ2-1; 7 positions match TRBD1. Germline CDR1 and CDR2: DFQATT and SNEGSKA (reference sequence). This CDR3 region has 13 residues. V shed 6 bases and J 7 bases; nucleotides not matched to a gene: 9. The CDR3 nucleotides read TGCAGTGCAAACCCGGGACAGCGGAATGAGCAGTTCTTC. Amino acids: CSANPGQRNEQFF.

There are many counts of this clonotype. The V gene is TRBV2, the J gene TRBJ2-7; D might be TRBD2 (6 bases). The CDR3 extends over 12 amino acids. In germline, CDR1 is SNHLY, CDR2 FYNNEI. The ends were cut back, 6 bases at V and 9 bases at J, with 15 bases in the middle. The CDR3 region is CASSPDGGRQYF. CDR3 nucleotides: TGTGCCAGCAGCCCAGACGGGGGTCGGCAGTACTTC.

The chain uses TRBV5-1 and TRBJ1-3; D is unclear. The CDR3 extends over 14 amino acids. The germline V and J ends were trimmed by 0 bases and 2 bases, with 6 bases remaining between them. Germline V gene data show CDR1 as SGHRS and CDR2 as YFSETQ. CDR3 loop: CASSLESPGNTIYF. The CDR3 DNA reads as TGCGCCAGCAGCTTGGAGAGCCCTGGAAACACCATATATTTT.

This clonotype was seen a single time. The chain carries TRBV3-1 and TRBJ2-1, with 12 positions matching TRBD2. The junction had 10 bases not matched to a gene; V was cut back by 0 bases and J by 10 bases. The CDR3 contains 17 residues. Germline assignment: CDR1 LGHDT and CDR2 YNNKEL (reference sequence). CDR3: CASSQEILAGGPREQFF. In DNA, the CDR3 is TGTGCCAGCAGCCAAGAAATCCTAGCGGGAGGGCCACGGGAGCAGTTCTTC.

There are many counts of this clonotype. V gene TRBV28 combines with J gene TRBJ1-4, with 8 bases aligning to TRBD1. V lost 4 bases, J lost 3 bases, and 4 bases stayed unmatched. CDR1 and CDR2 from the germline V gene are MDHEN and SYDVKM. The CDR3 is 15 amino acids. The CDR3 region is CASSSSGGANEKLFF. The CDR3 nucleotides read TGTGCCAGCAGTTCTTCAGGGGGCGCTAATGAAAAACTGTTTTTT.

The V call is TRBV4-1, the J call TRBJ2-3; D not certain. In germline, CDR1 is MGHRA, CDR2 YSYEKL. Trimming pared 0 bases from V and 9 bases from J, leaving 19 bases between. The CDR3 is 16 amino acids. The CDR3 DNA reads TGCGCCAGCAGCCAAGAGGATTTTACAGCCCACGCGACGCAGTATTTT. This translates into CASSQEDFTAHATQYF.

The chain has TRBV28 and TRBJ1-2; 7 bases fit TRBD1. Losses at the gene ends were 6 bases for V and 4 bases for J; bases not matched to a gene: 14. Germline lookup yields CDR1 MDHEN and CDR2 SYDVKM. CDR3 length: 16 amino acids. In DNA form, the CDR3 reads TGTGCCAGCAGCAACCCGGCCCGGACAGGACCCTATGGCTACACCTTC. As protein: CASSNPARTGPYGYTF.

Only a few counts were recorded for this clonotype. V and J are TRBV29-1 and TRBJ2-7; tentatively, D is TRBD1 or TRBD2 (6 bases each). CDR3 length: 15 amino acids. Germline lookup yields CDR1 SQVTM and CDR2 ANQGSEA. V lost 2 bases, J lost 0 bases, and 14 bases lay in between. As DNA, the CDR3 is TGCAGCGTTGAAACAAGGGCGGGACACTCCTACGAGCAGTACTTC. Its translation is CSVETRAGHSYEQYF.

This sequence joins TRBV9 and TRBJ2-3, with TRBD1 matching over 8 bases. Germline values: CDR1 SGDLS, CDR2 YYNGEE. The CDR3 covers 15 residues. Trimming cost V 4 bases and J 6 bases; bases outside gene matches: 10. The CDR3 DNA reads TGTGCCAGCAGCTCCCCGGACAGGGTAATGGATACGCAGTATTTT. It specifies CASSSPDRVMDTQYF.

The sample holds many counts of this clonotype. At one boundary the junction diverges from the germline segment, which might be a read error. In DNA, the CDR3 is TGTGCCAGCAGTTTATCGGCTAGCGTGAACCTAGAGATCCAGTACTTC. Amino acids: CASSLSASVNLEIQYF. This sequence joins TRBV28 and TRBJ2-5, with a weak D call TRBD2 (6 bases). This CDR3 spans 16 amino acids. The germline CDR1 and CDR2 sequences are MDHEN and SYDVKM.